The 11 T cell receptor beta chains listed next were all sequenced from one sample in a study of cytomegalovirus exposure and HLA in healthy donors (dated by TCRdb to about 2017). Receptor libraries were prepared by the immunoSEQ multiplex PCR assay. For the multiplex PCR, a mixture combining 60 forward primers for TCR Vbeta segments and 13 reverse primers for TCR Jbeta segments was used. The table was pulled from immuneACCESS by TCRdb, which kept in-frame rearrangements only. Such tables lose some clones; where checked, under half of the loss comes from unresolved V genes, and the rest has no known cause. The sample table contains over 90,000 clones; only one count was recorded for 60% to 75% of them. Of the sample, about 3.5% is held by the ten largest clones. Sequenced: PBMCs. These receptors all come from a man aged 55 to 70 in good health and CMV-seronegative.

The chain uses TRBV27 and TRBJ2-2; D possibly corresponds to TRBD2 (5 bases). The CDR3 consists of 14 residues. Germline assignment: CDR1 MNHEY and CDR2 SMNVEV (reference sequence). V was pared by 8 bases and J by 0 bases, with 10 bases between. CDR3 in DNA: TGTGCCAGCCGGCGGGTTCCGAACACCGGGGAGCTGTTTTTT. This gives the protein CASRRVPNTGELFF.

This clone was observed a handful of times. DNA for the CDR3: TGTGCCAGCAGGCAACCGAGGGGGGGGGACCTATCGTCTGGCTACACCTTC. Protein sequence: CASRQPRGGDLSSGYTF. V usage is TRBV5-4 and J usage is TRBJ1-2, with D possibly matching TRBD1 (6 bases). This CDR3 is built from 17 residues. CDR1 and CDR2 from the germline V gene are SGHNT and YYREEE (reference sequence). V gave up 5 bases and J gave up 7 bases, with 27 bases separating them.

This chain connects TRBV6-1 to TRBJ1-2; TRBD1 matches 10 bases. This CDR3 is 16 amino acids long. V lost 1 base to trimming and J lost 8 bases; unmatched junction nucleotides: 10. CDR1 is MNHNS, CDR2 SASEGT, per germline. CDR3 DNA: TGTGCCAGCAGTGAAGTGGGACAGGGGTGGACTAGCGGCTACACCTTC. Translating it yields CASSEVGQGWTSGYTF.

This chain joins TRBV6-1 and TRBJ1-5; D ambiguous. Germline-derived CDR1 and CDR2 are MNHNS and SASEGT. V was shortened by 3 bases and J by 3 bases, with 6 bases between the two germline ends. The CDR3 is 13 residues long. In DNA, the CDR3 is TGTGCCAGCAGTGATCGTTACAATCAGCCCCAGCATTTT. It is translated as CASSDRYNQPQHF.

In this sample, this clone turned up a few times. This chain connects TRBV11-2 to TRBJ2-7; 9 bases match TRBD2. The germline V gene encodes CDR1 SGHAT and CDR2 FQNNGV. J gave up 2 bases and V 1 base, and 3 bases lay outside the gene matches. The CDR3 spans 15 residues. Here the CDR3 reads CASSLARGRAYEQYF. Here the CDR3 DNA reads TGTGCCAGCAGCTTAGCTCGCGGGAGGGCCTACGAGCAGTACTTC.

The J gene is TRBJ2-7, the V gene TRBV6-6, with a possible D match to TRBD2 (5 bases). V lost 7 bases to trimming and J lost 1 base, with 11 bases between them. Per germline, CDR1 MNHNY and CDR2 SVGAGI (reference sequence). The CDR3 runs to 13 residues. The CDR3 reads CASNLAQSYEQYF. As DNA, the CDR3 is TGTGCCAGCAACCTAGCTCAATCCTACGAGCAGTACTTC.

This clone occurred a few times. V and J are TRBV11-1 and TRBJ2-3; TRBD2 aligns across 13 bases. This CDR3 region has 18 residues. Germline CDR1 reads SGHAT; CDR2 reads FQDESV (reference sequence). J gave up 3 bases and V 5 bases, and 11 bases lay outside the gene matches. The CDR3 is CASSPLRLAGGHTDTQYF. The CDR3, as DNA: TGTGCCAGCAGCCCACTGAGACTAGCGGGGGGCCATACAGATACGCAGTATTTT.

The CDR3 DNA sequence: TGTGCCAGCTCACCAGAGAGACAGGGCCATGGCTACACCTTC. Protein sequence: CASSPERQGHGYTF. The chain recombines TRBV18 with TRBJ1-2; 7 positions match TRBD1. The CDR3 consists of 14 residues. Trimming cost V 2 bases and J 6 bases; bases outside gene matches: 6. CDR1 and CDR2 from the germline V gene are KGHSH and LQKENI.

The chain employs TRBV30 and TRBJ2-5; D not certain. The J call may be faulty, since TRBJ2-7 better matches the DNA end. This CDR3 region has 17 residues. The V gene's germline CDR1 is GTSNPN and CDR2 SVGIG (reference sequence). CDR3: CAWSVKPPPLPSYEQYF. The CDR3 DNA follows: TGTGCCTGGAGTGTTAAGCCCCCCCCGCTTCCTAGTTACGAGCAGTACTTC.

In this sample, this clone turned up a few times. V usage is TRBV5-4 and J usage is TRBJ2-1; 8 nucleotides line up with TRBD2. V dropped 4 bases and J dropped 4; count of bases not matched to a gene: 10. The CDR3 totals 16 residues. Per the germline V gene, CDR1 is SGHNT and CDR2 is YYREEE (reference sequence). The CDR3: CASSPLGTRSYNEQFF. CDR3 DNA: TGTGCCAGCAGCCCTCTAGGGACTAGATCGTACAATGAGCAGTTCTTC.

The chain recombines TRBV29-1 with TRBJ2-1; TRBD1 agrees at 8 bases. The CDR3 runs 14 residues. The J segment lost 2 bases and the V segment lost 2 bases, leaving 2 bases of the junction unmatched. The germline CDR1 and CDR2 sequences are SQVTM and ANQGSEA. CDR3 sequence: CSVERDRTYNEQFF. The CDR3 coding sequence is TGCAGCGTTGAACGGGACAGGACCTACAATGAGCAGTTCTTC.